This is a list of T cell receptor beta chains from one sample in a study of cytomegalovirus exposure and HLA in healthy donors. Assay: immunoSEQ multiplex PCR; the TCRdb copy retains only in-frame clones and omits some. The data show around 130,000 clones, about three quarters seen once. Sequenced material: PBMCs. These receptors all come from a woman aged 55-75 years in good health and CMV-seropositive. Each CDR3 is given with its conserved first and last residue. A D gene is named only where the DNA matches it firmly. Clone size is not always given. Where it is, it says once, few, many or a class for expanded clones.

d_gene: TRBD2; abundance: -; v_gene: TRBV5-1; j_gene: TRBJ2-5; CDR3aa: CASSATGTSGGARETQYF; CDR3nt: TGCGCCAGCAGCGCAACCGGGACTAGCGGGGGGGCACGAGAGACCCAGTACTTC
d_gene: -; abundance: -; v_gene: TRBV7-3; j_gene: TRBJ2-5; CDR3aa: CASRPPGGGETQYF; CDR3nt: TGTGCCAGCAGACCACCCGGTGGCGGCGAGACCCAGTACTTC
d_gene: -; abundance: once; v_gene: TRBV5-4; j_gene: TRBJ1-6; CDR3aa: CASSLEYGGNSPLHF; CDR3nt: TGTGCCAGCAGCTTGGAGTACGGAGGTAATTCACCCCTCCACTTT
d_gene: TRBD1; abundance: -; v_gene: TRBV5-5; j_gene: TRBJ1-4; CDR3aa: CASSRGTGTNEKLFF; CDR3nt: TGTGCCAGCAGCCGAGGGACAGGAACTAATGAAAAACTGTTTTTT
d_gene: -; abundance: few; v_gene: TRBV11-3; j_gene: TRBJ1-6; CDR3aa: CASSSREGSPLHF; CDR3nt: TGTGCCAGCAGCTCCAGGGAAGGGTCACCCCTCCACTTT
d_gene: TRBD1; abundance: -; v_gene: TRBV10-2; j_gene: TRBJ1-2; CDR3aa: CASSGDRFNYGYTF; CDR3nt: TGCGCCAGCAGCGGGGACAGGTTTAACTATGGCTACACCTTC
d_gene: TRBD1; abundance: -; v_gene: TRBV19; j_gene: TRBJ1-2; CDR3aa: CASRSDREFAYGYTF; CDR3nt: TGTGCCAGTAGGAGCGACAGGGAATTCGCCTATGGCTACACCTTC
d_gene: TRBD1; abundance: -; v_gene: TRBV19; j_gene: TRBJ2-5; CDR3aa: CASSIGQGAQETQYF; CDR3nt: TGTGCCAGTAGTATAGGACAGGGGGCCCAAGAGACCCAGTACTTC
d_gene: -; abundance: few; v_gene: TRBV19; j_gene: TRBJ2-6; CDR3aa: CASGTAGANVLTF; CDR3nt: TGTGCCAGCGGGACTGCTGGGGCCAACGTCCTGACTTTC
d_gene: TRBD1; abundance: -; v_gene: TRBV5-1; j_gene: TRBJ2-4; CDR3aa: CASSQTGENIQYF; CDR3nt: TGCGCCAGCAGCCAGACAGGGGAAAACATTCAGTACTTC
d_gene: -; abundance: -; v_gene: TRBV5-6; j_gene: TRBJ2-5; CDR3aa: CASREPLLRETQYF; CDR3nt: TGTGCCAGCCGGGAGCCCCTCCTAAGGGAGACCCAGTACTTC
d_gene: -; abundance: -; v_gene: TRBV5-4; j_gene: TRBJ2-4; CDR3aa: CASSTGGRAAKNIQYF; CDR3nt: TGTGCCAGCAGCACGGGCGGCAGGGCCGCCAAAAACATTCAGTACTTC
d_gene: -; abundance: -; v_gene: TRBV10-1; j_gene: TRBJ2-3; CDR3aa: CASSADYTDTQYF; CDR3nt: TGCGCCAGCAGCGCTGACTACACAGATACGCAGTATTTT
d_gene: TRBD2; abundance: -; v_gene: TRBV5-5; j_gene: TRBJ2-3; CDR3aa: CASSQGTSRADTQYF; CDR3nt: TGTGCCAGCAGCCAAGGGACTAGCCGAGCAGATACGCAGTATTTT
d_gene: TRBD2; abundance: -; v_gene: TRBV5-1; j_gene: TRBJ2-1; CDR3aa: CASSSRTSGGNEQFF; CDR3nt: TGCGCCAGCAGCTCAAGGACTAGCGGGGGGAATGAGCAGTTCTTC
d_gene: -; abundance: -; v_gene: TRBV7-7; j_gene: TRBJ2-5; CDR3aa: CASMPLGGGPETQYF; CDR3nt: TGTGCTAGCATGCCTTTGGGGGGGGGCCCAGAGACCCAGTACTTC
d_gene: TRBD1; abundance: few; v_gene: TRBV12-5; j_gene: TRBJ2-7; CDR3aa: CASGLESGGSYEQYF; CDR3nt: TGTGCTAGTGGTTTGGAGTCAGGGGGATCCTACGAGCAGTACTTC
d_gene: TRBD1; abundance: -; v_gene: TRBV5-1; j_gene: TRBJ2-6; CDR3aa: CASTLFGDSASGANVLTF; CDR3nt: TGCGCCAGCACCCTGTTCGGGGACAGCGCCTCTGGGGCCAACGTCCTGACTTTC
d_gene: TRBD2; abundance: -; v_gene: TRBV6-5; j_gene: TRBJ2-1; CDR3aa: CATLGGTYNEQFF; CDR3nt: TGTGCCACACTGGGGGGGACCTACAATGAGCAGTTCTTC
d_gene: -; abundance: -; v_gene: TRBV10-3; j_gene: TRBJ2-5; CDR3aa: CAIGDTLRAQYF; CDR3nt: TGTGCCATCGGGGACACCCTCCGGGCCCAGTACTTC
d_gene: TRBD1; abundance: -; v_gene: TRBV15; j_gene: TRBJ1-5; CDR3aa: CATSPDRGFGQPQHF; CDR3nt: TGTGCCACTTCACCCGACAGGGGGTTCGGTCAGCCCCAGCATTTT
d_gene: -; abundance: -; v_gene: TRBV9; j_gene: TRBJ1-2; CDR3aa: CASSVDQGHYGYTF; CDR3nt: TGTGCCAGCAGCGTAGATCAGGGGCACTATGGCTACACCTTC
d_gene: TRBD1; abundance: few; v_gene: TRBV19; j_gene: TRBJ2-7; CDR3aa: CASSPTDRVKGEQYF; CDR3nt: TGTGCCAGTAGTCCAACGGACAGGGTAAAGGGAGAGCAGTACTTC
d_gene: -; abundance: -; v_gene: TRBV5-1; j_gene: TRBJ1-1; CDR3aa: CASTLLTEGTEAFF; CDR3nt: TGCGCCAGCACCCTACTAACAGAGGGCACTGAAGCTTTCTTT
d_gene: -; abundance: -; v_gene: TRBV11-2; j_gene: TRBJ2-3; CDR3aa: CASSSGASSTDTQYF; CDR3nt: TGTGCCAGCAGCTCTGGGGCGTCTAGCACAGATACGCAGTATTTT
d_gene: TRBD1; abundance: -; v_gene: TRBV18; j_gene: TRBJ1-1; CDR3aa: CASSTGQGSTEAFF; CDR3nt: TGTGCCAGCTCAACGGGACAGGGGAGCACTGAAGCTTTCTTT
d_gene: TRBD1; abundance: few; v_gene: TRBV5-1; j_gene: TRBJ1-5; CDR3aa: CASSWAGTGSSSNQPQHF; CDR3nt: TGCGCCAGCAGCTGGGCCGGGACAGGGAGTTCGAGCAATCAGCCCCAGCATTTT
d_gene: TRBD1; abundance: -; v_gene: TRBV6-1; j_gene: TRBJ1-3; CDR3aa: CASTAGGYSGNTIYF; CDR3nt: TGTGCCAGCACAGCAGGGGGCTACTCTGGAAACACCATATATTTT
d_gene: TRBD1; abundance: -; v_gene: TRBV19; j_gene: TRBJ2-5; CDR3aa: CASSMVTGEETQYF; CDR3nt: TGTGCCAGTAGTATGGTGACAGGGGAAGAGACCCAGTACTTC
d_gene: -; abundance: -; v_gene: TRBV27; j_gene: TRBJ2-6; CDR3aa: CASSFGGANVLTF; CDR3nt: TGTGCCAGCAGTTTCGGGGGGGCCAACGTCCTGACTTTC
d_gene: -; abundance: few; v_gene: TRBV27; j_gene: TRBJ1-2; CDR3aa: CASSPPGGWWGYTF; CDR3nt: TGTGCCAGCAGTCCCCCGGGGGGTTGGTGGGGCTACACCTTC
d_gene: -; abundance: -; v_gene: TRBV6-6; j_gene: TRBJ1-3; CDR3aa: CASDGAGASGNTIYF; CDR3nt: TGTGCCAGCGATGGCGCGGGGGCCTCTGGAAACACCATATATTTT
d_gene: TRBD1; abundance: few; v_gene: TRBV5-6; j_gene: TRBJ1-2; CDR3aa: CASSLQTGEPHGYTF; CDR3nt: TGTGCCAGCAGCCTTCAAACAGGGGAGCCACATGGCTACACCTTC
d_gene: -; abundance: -; v_gene: TRBV11-2; j_gene: TRBJ2-5; CDR3aa: CASSFPGAQYF; CDR3nt: TGTGCCAGCAGCTTTCCCGGGGCCCAGTACTTC
d_gene: -; abundance: -; v_gene: TRBV2; j_gene: TRBJ1-2; CDR3aa: CASSEAGRSNYGYTF; CDR3nt: TGTGCCAGCAGTGAAGCAGGGAGGAGTAACTATGGCTACACCTTC
d_gene: -; abundance: -; v_gene: TRBV5-1; j_gene: TRBJ1-6; CDR3aa: CASNRDINSPLHF; CDR3nt: TGCGCCAGCAACCGGGACATTAATTCACCCCTCCACTTT
d_gene: TRBD1; abundance: few; v_gene: TRBV6-5; j_gene: TRBJ1-1; CDR3aa: CASRRQGLNTEAFF; CDR3nt: TGTGCCAGCAGACGACAGGGACTGAACACTGAAGCTTTCTTT
d_gene: TRBD1; abundance: -; v_gene: TRBV15; j_gene: TRBJ2-7; CDR3aa: CATTAGTGISEQYF; CDR3nt: TGTGCCACAACCGCCGGGACAGGAATCTCCGAGCAGTACTTC
d_gene: -; abundance: -; v_gene: TRBV7-9; j_gene: TRBJ1-6; CDR3aa: CASAEESSYNSPLHF; CDR3nt: TGTGCCAGCGCCGAGGAGAGCTCCTATAATTCACCCCTCCACTTT
d_gene: -; abundance: -; v_gene: TRBV27; j_gene: TRBJ1-1; CDR3aa: CASSLTANTEAFF; CDR3nt: TGTGCCAGCAGCCTTACAGCGAACACTGAAGCTTTCTTT
d_gene: -; abundance: -; v_gene: TRBV25-1; j_gene: TRBJ2-7; CDR3aa: CASSEGRGHEQYF; CDR3nt: TGTGCCAGCAGTGAAGGCAGGGGCCACGAGCAGTACTTC
d_gene: -; abundance: -; v_gene: TRBV6-6; j_gene: TRBJ1-1; CDR3aa: CASSLSGTEAFF; CDR3nt: TGTGCCAGCAGTCTAAGTGGCACTGAAGCTTTCTTT
d_gene: -; abundance: -; v_gene: TRBV19; j_gene: TRBJ2-7; CDR3aa: CASSIARGYSYEQYF; CDR3nt: TGTGCCAGTAGTATCGCCCGGGGGTACTCCTACGAGCAGTACTTC
d_gene: -; abundance: -; v_gene: TRBV13; j_gene: TRBJ2-1; CDR3aa: CASSHGRRGPYNEQFF; CDR3nt: TGTGCCAGCAGCCACGGGCGGCGGGGGCCCTACAATGAGCAGTTCTTC
d_gene: -; abundance: -; v_gene: TRBV6-5; j_gene: TRBJ2-7; CDR3aa: CASKGLAYEQYF; CDR3nt: TGTGCCAGCAAGGGGCTCGCCTACGAGCAGTACTTC
d_gene: TRBD1; abundance: -; v_gene: TRBV19; j_gene: TRBJ1-1; CDR3aa: CASSSWTGGNTEAFF; CDR3nt: TGTGCCAGTAGTTCCTGGACAGGGGGAAATACTGAAGCTTTCTTT
d_gene: -; abundance: -; v_gene: TRBV10-3; j_gene: TRBJ1-2; CDR3aa: CAIRGTTGETNYGYTF; CDR3nt: TGTGCCATCAGGGGGACTACAGGAGAAACTAACTATGGCTACACCTTC
d_gene: -; abundance: -; v_gene: TRBV6-6; j_gene: TRBJ1-6; CDR3aa: CASSYSRDTDSPLHF; CDR3nt: TGTGCCAGCAGTTACTCCCGGGACACCGATTCACCCCTCCACTTT
d_gene: -; abundance: -; v_gene: TRBV7-2; j_gene: TRBJ1-3; CDR3aa: CASSTGLSSGNTIYF; CDR3nt: TGTGCCAGCAGCACGGGACTTAGCTCTGGAAACACCATATATTTT
d_gene: -; abundance: -; v_gene: TRBV6-6; j_gene: TRBJ1-6; CDR3aa: CASTRRQAGVDSPLHF; CDR3nt: TGTGCCAGCACCCGCAGACAGGCCGGGGTGGATTCACCCCTCCACTTT
d_gene: -; abundance: once; v_gene: TRBV27; j_gene: TRBJ1-2; CDR3aa: CASSPSQGVYGYTF; CDR3nt: TGTGCCAGCAGTCCCTCCCAGGGTGTCTATGGCTACACCTTC
d_gene: -; abundance: few; v_gene: TRBV10-2; j_gene: TRBJ1-1; CDR3aa: CASIFAQNTEAFF; CDR3nt: TGCGCCAGCATCTTCGCACAGAACACTGAAGCTTTCTTT
d_gene: TRBD2; abundance: -; v_gene: TRBV9; j_gene: TRBJ2-5; CDR3aa: CASSSGRGYQETQYF; CDR3nt: TGTGCCAGCAGCTCCGGGCGGGGGTACCAAGAGACCCAGTACTTC